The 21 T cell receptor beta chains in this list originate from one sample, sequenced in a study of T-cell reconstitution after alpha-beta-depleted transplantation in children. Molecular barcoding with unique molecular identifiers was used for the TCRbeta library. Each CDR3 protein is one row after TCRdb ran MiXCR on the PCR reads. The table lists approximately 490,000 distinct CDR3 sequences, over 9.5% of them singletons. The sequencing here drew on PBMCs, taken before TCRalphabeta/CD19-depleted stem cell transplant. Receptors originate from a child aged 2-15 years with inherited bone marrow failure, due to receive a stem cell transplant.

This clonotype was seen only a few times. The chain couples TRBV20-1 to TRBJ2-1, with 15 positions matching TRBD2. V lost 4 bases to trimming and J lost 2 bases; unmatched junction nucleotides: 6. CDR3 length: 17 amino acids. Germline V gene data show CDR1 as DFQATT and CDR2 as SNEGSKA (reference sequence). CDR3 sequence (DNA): TGCAGTGCTATCCCGGGACTAGCGGGGGGCCCCTACAATGAGCAGTTCTTC. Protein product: CSAIPGLAGGPYNEQFF.

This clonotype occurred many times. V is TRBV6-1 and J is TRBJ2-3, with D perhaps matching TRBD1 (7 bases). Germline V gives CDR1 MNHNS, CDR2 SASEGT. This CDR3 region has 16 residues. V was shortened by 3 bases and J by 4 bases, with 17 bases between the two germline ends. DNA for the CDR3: TGTGCCAGCAGTGATTTTCGTACAGGGGAGGCAGATACGCAGTATTTT. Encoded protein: CASSDFRTGEADTQYF.

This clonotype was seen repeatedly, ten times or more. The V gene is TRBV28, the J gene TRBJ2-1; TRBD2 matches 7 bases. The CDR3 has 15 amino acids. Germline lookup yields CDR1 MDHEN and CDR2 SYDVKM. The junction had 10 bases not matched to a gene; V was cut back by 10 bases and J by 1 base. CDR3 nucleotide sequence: TGTGCCACTCGCTTAGCGGGTGGGTCCTACAATGAGCAGTTCTTC. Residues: CATRLAGGSYNEQFF.

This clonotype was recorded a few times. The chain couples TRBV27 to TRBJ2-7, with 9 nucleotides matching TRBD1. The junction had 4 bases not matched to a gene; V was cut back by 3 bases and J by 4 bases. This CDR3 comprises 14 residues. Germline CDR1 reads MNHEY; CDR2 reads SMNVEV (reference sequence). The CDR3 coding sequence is TGTGCCAGCAGTTTTTCGACAGGGGGGTACGAGCAGTACTTC. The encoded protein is CASSFSTGGYEQYF.

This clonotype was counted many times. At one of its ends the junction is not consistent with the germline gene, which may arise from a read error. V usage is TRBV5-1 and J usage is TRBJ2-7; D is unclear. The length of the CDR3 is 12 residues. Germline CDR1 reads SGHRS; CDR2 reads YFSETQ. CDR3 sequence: CASSLEGYEQYF. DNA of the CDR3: TGTGCCAGCAGTTTAGAAGGCTACGAGCAGTACTTC.

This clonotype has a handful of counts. The chain's CDR3 is CASSLGAGGSNQPQHF. The DNA of the CDR3 is TGTGCCAGCAGCCTTGGGGCAGGGGGAAGCAATCAGCCCCAGCATTTT. V and J are TRBV5-6 and TRBJ1-5; 7 bases are a match to TRBD1. V trimming: 4 bases; J trimming: 1 base; junction bases outside the gene matches: 8. The CDR3 extends over 16 amino acids. Germline lookup yields CDR1 SGHDT and CDR2 YYEEEE.

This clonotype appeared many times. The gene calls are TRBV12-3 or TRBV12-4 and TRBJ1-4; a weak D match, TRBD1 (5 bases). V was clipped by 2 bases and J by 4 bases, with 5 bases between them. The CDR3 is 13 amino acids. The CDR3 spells CASSLRGNEKLFF. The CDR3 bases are TGTGCCAGCAGTTTAAGGGGTAATGAAAAACTGTTTTTT.

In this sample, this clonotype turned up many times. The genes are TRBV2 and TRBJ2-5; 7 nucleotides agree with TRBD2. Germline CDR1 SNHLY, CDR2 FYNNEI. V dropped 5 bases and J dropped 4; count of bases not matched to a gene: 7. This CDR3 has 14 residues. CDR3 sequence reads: CASSPGRRGETQYF. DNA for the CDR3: TGTGCCAGCAGTCCCGGGAGGAGGGGAGAGACCCAGTACTTC.

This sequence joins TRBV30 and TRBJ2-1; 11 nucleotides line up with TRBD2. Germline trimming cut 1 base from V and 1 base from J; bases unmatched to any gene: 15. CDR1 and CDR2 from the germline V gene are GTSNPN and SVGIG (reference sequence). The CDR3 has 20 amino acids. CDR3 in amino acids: CAWSGRLPGLAVQSYNEQFF. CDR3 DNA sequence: TGTGCCTGGAGTGGCCGCCTTCCGGGACTAGCGGTCCAGTCCTACAATGAGCAGTTCTTC.

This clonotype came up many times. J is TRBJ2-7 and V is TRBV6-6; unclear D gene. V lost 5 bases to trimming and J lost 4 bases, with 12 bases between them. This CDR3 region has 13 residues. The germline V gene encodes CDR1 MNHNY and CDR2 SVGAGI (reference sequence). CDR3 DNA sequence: TGTGCCAGCAGTCTATTTATGAAATACGAGCAGTACTTC. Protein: CASSLFMKYEQYF.

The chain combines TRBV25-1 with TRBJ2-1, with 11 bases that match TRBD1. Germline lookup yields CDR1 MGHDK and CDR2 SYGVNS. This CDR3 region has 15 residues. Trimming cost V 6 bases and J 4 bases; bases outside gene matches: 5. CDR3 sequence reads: CASSGGTGGYNEQFF. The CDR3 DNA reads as TGTGCCAGCAGCGGTGGGACAGGGGGTTACAATGAGCAGTTCTTC.

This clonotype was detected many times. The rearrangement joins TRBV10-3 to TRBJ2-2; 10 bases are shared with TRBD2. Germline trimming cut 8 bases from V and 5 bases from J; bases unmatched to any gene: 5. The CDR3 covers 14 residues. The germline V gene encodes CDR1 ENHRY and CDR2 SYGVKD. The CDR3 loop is CAIGASGSTGELFF. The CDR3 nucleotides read TGTGCCATCGGGGCTAGCGGGAGTACCGGGGAGCTGTTTTTT.

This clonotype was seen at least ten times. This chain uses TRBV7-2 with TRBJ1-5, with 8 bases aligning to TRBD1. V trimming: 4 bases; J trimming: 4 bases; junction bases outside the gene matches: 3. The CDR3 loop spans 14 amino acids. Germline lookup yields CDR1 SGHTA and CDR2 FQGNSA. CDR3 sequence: CASSSQGANQPQHF. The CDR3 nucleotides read TGTGCCAGCAGCTCTCAGGGGGCTAATCAGCCCCAGCATTTT.

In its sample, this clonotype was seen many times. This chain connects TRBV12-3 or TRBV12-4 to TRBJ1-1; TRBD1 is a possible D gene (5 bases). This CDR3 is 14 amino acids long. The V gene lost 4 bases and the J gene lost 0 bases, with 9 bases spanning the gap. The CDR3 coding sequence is TGTGCCAGCAGTTGGGGACGCCTGAACACTGAAGCTTTCTTT. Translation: CASSWGRLNTEAFF.

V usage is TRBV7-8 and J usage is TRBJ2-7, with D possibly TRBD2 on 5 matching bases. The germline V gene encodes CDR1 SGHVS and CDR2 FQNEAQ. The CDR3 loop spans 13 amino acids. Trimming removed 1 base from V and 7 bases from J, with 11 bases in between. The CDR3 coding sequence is TGTGCCAGCAGCTTAGATGGGCCGGGGGAGCAGTACTTC. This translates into CASSLDGPGEQYF. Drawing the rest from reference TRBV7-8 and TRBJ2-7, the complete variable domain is GAGVSQSPRYKVAKRGQDVALRCDPISGHVSLFWYQQALGQGPEFLTYFQNEAQLDKSGLPSDRFFAERPEGSVSTLKIQRTQQEDSAVYLCASSLDGPGEQYFGPGTRLTVT.

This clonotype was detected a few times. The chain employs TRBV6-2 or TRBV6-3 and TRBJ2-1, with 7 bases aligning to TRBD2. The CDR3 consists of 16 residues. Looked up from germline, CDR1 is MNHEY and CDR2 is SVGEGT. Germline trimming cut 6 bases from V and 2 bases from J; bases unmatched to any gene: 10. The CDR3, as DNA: TGTGCCAGCAGCCACTTAGCGGGTCCCGCCTACAATGAGCAGTTCTTC. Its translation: CASSHLAGPAYNEQFF.

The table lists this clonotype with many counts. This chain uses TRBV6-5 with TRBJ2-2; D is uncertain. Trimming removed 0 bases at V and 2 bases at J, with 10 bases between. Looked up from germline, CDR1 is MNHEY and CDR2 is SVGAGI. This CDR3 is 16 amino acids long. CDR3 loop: CASSYSSGENTGELFF. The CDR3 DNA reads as TGTGCCAGCAGTTACTCTTCTGGGGAAAACACCGGGGAGCTGTTTTTT.

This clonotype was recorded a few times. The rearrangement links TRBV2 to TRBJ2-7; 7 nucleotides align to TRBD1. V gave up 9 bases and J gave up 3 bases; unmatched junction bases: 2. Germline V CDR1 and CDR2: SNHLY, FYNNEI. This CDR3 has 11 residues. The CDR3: CASDRDYEQYF. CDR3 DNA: TGTGCCAGTGACAGGGACTACGAGCAGTACTTC. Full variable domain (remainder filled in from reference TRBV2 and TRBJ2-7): EPEVTQTPSHQVTQMGQEVILRCVPISNHLYFYWYRQILGQKVEFLVSFYNNEISEKSEIFDDQFSVERPDGSNFTLKIRSTKLEDSAMYFCASDRDYEQYFGPGTRLTVT.

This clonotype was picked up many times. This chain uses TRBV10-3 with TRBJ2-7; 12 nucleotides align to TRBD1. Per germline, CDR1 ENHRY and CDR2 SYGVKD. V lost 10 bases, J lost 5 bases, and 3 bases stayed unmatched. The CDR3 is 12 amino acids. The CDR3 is CATGQGAHEQYF. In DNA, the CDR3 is TGTGCCACGGGACAGGGGGCCCACGAGCAGTACTTC.

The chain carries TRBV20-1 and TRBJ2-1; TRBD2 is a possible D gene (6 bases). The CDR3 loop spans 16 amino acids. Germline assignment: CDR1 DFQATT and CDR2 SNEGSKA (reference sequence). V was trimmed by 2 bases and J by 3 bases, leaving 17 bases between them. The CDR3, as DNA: TGCAGTGCTAGAAAGCCCGGGACTCGGCACTACAATGAGCAGTTCTTC. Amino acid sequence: CSARKPGTRHYNEQFF.

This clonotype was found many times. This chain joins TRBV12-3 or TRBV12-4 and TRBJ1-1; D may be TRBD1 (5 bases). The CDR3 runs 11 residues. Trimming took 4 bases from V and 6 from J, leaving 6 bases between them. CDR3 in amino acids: CASSSGPEAFF. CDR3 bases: TGTGCCAGCAGTTCAGGGCCTGAAGCTTTCTTT.